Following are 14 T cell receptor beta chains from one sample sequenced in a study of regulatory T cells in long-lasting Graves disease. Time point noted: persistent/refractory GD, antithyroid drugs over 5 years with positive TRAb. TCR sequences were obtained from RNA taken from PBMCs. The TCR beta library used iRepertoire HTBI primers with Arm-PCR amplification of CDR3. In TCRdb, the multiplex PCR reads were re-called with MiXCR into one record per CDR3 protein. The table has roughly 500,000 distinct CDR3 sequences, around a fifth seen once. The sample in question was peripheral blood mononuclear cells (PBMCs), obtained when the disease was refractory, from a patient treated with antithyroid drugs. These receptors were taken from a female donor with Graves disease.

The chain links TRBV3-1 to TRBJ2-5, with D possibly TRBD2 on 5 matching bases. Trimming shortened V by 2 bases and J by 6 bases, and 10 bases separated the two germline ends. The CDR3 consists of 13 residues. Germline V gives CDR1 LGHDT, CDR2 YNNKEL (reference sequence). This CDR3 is CASSQMTMKTQYF. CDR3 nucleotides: TGTGCCAGCAGCCAAATGACTATGAAGACCCAGTACTTC.

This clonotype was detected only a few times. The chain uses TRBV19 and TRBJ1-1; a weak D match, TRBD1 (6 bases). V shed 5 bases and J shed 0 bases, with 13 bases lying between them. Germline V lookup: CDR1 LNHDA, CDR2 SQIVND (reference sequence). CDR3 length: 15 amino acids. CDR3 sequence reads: CASSEQGIMNTEAFF. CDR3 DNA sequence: TGTGCCAGTAGTGAACAGGGCATAATGAACACTGAAGCTTTCTTT.

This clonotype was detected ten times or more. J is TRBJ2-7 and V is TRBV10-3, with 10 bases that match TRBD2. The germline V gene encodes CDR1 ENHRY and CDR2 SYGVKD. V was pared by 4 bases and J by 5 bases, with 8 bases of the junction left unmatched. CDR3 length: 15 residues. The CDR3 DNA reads TGTGCCATCAGTGGAGCGCTAGCGGGAGCAAACGAGCAGTACTTC. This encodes CAISGALAGANEQYF.

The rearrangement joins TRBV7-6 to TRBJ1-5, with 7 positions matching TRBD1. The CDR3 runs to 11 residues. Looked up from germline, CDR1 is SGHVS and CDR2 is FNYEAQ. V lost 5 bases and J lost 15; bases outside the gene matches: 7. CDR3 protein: CASSDGTVWHF. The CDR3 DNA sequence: TGTGCCAGCAGCGATGGGACAGTTTGGCATTTT. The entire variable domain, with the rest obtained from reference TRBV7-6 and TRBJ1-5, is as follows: GAGVSQSPRYKVTKRGQDVALRCDPISGHVSLYWYRQALGQGPEFLTYFNYEAQQDKSGLPNDRFSAERPEGSISTLTIQRTEQRDSAMYRCASSDGTVWHFGDGTRLSIL.

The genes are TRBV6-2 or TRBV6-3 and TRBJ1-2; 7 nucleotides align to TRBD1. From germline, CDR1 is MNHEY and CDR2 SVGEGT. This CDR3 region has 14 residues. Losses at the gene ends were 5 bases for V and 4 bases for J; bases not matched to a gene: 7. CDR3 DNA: TGTGCCAGCAGTCGACAGGGAAAGGTCTATGGCTACACCTTC. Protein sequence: CASSRQGKVYGYTF.

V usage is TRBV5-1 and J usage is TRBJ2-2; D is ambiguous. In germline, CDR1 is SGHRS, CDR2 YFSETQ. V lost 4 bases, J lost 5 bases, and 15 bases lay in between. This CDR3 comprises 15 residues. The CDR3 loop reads CASSPLYWMTGELFF. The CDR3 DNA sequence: TGCGCCAGCAGCCCATTGTACTGGATGACCGGGGAGCTGTTTTTT.

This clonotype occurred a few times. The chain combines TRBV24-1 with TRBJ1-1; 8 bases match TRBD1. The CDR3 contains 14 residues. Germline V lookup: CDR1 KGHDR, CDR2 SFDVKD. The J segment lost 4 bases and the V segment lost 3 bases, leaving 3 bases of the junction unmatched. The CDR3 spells CATSDTTGVTEAFF. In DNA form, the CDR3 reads TGTGCCACCAGTGATACGACAGGGGTCACTGAAGCTTTCTTT.

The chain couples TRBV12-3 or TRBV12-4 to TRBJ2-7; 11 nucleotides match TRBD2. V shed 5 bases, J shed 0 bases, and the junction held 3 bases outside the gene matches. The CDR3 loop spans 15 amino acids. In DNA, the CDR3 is TGTGCCAGCAGTCCGACTAGCGGGGACTCCTACGAGCAGTACTTC. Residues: CASSPTSGDSYEQYF.

The CDR3 DNA sequence: TGTGCCAGCAGTTACCCCCCCTGGGAGGGGAACACTGAAGCTTTCTTT. Its translation: CASSYPPWEGNTEAFF. This chain joins TRBV6-5 and TRBJ1-1; D gene uncertain. The CDR3 runs 16 residues. Looked up from germline, CDR1 is MNHEY and CDR2 is SVGAGI. V lost 2 bases to trimming and J lost 1 base, with 14 bases between them.

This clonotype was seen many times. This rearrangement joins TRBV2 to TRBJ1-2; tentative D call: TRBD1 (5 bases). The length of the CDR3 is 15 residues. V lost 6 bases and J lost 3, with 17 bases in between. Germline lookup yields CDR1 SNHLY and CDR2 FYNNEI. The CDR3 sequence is CASRDWGSRDYGYTF. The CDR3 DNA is TGTGCCAGCAGAGATTGGGGCTCTCGTGACTATGGCTACACCTTC.

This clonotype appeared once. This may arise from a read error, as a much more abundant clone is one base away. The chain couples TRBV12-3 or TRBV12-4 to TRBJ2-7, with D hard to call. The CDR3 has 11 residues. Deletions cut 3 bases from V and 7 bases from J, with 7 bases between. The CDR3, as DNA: TGTGCCAGCAGTTTTAAGAATGAGCAGTACTTC. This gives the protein CASSFKNEQYF.

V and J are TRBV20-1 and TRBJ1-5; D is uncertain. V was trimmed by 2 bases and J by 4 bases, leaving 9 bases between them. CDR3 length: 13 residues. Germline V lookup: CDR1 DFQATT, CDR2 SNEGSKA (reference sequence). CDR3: CSARRTENQPQHF. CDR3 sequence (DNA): TGCAGTGCTAGACGTACCGAAAATCAGCCCCAGCATTTT.

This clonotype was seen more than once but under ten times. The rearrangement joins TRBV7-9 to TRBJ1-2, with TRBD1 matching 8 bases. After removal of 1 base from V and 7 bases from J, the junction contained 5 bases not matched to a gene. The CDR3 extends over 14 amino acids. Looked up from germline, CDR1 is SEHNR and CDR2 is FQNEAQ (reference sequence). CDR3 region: CASSLGDRGGGYTF. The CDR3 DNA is TGTGCCAGCAGCTTAGGAGACAGGGGCGGTGGCTACACCTTC.

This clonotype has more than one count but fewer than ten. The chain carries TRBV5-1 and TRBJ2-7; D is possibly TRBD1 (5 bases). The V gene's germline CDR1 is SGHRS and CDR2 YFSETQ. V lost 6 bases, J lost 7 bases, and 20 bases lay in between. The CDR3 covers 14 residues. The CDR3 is CASTPHDSSREQYF. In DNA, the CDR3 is TGCGCCAGCACGCCCCATGACAGCTCCAGGGAGCAGTACTTC.